The 28 T cell receptor beta chains given below trace back to one sample, sequenced in a study of shared clonotypes between healthy human individuals. This table comes from immunoSEQ multiplex PCR, and its TCRdb copy is limited to in-frame clones, with some not included. The table shows approximately 2.1 million clones, with about 92% occurring only once. Sequenced: naive CD4+ T cells from PBMCs. Specified subset: CD45RA+ positively selected. These receptors were obtained from a man between 18 and 35 years old in good health. Some clones in this sample may be carry-over from other donors' samples.

V gene TRBV6-1 combines with J gene TRBJ1-2; weak D call: TRBD1 (5 bases). Per germline, CDR1 MNHNS and CDR2 SASEGT. V shed 7 bases and J shed 3 bases, with 18 bases lying between them. CDR3 length equals 15 residues. The CDR3 DNA reads as TGTGCCAGCACCATCTTAGGGACTTTCCACTATGGCTACACCTTC. Translated: CASTILGTFHYGYTF.

This chain uses TRBV25-1 with TRBJ2-1, with D perhaps matching TRBD1 (6 bases). Germline CDR1 MGHDK, CDR2 SYGVNS. The CDR3 extends over 14 amino acids. Between the trimmed V and J ends, which lost 5 bases and 3 bases, there was a span of 11 bases. CDR3 protein: CASSMRGNYNEQFF. CDR3 DNA sequence: TGTGCCAGCAGTATGAGGGGGAACTACAATGAGCAGTTCTTC.

This chain connects TRBV28 to TRBJ2-7, with 10 nucleotides matching TRBD1. The V and J ends lost 5 bases and 7 bases, in that order; junction bases with no gene match: 11. The length of the CDR3 is 15 residues. Looked up from germline, CDR1 is MDHEN and CDR2 is SYDVKM. The CDR3 loop is CASSPTGTGEKEQYF. The CDR3 region has the DNA TGTGCCAGCAGTCCTACCGGGACAGGGGAAAAGGAGCAGTACTTC.

The rearrangement joins TRBV7-3 to TRBJ2-2; 15 bases line up with TRBD2. This CDR3 region has 17 residues. J lost 7 bases, V lost 5 bases, and 8 bases had no gene match. Per the germline V gene, CDR1 is SGHTA and CDR2 is FQGTGA. The CDR3 region has the DNA TGTGCCAGCAGCCGGACTAGCGGGAGGGCCGGGATCGGGGAGCTGTTTTTT. As protein: CASSRTSGRAGIGELFF.

The chain recombines TRBV2 with TRBJ2-3, with D perhaps matching TRBD1 or TRBD2 (5 bases each). CDR1 and CDR2 from the germline V gene are SNHLY and FYNNEI. Trimming removed 6 bases from V and 1 base from J, with 17 bases in between. The CDR3 totals 16 residues. CDR3: CASRPGIRGGTDTQYF. In DNA form, the CDR3 reads TGTGCCAGCAGGCCGGGTATCAGAGGGGGCACAGATACGCAGTATTTT.

The rearrangement joins TRBV6-5 to TRBJ2-7; TRBD1 is a possible D gene (6 bases). The germline V gene encodes CDR1 MNHEY and CDR2 SVGAGI. The CDR3 is 15 residues long. The germline V and J ends were trimmed by 0 bases and 3 bases, with 12 bases remaining between them. CDR3 nucleotide sequence: TGTGCCAGCAGTTACTCGGGTGGACAGCGCTACGAGCAGTACTTC. This sequence encodes CASSYSGGQRYEQYF.

This rearrangement joins TRBV6-5 to TRBJ2-1, with 7 positions matching TRBD2. This CDR3 spans 13 amino acids. The ends lost 2 bases at V and 10 bases at J; junction bases unmatched: 5. Germline V gene sequence: CDR1 MNHEY, CDR2 SVGAGI. CDR3 in amino acids: CASSYAGVGEQFF. CDR3 nucleotides: TGTGCCAGCAGTTACGCGGGAGTTGGGGAGCAGTTCTTC.

The chain links TRBV28 to TRBJ1-4; 7 bases align to TRBD1. Germline V gene sequence: CDR1 MDHEN, CDR2 SYDVKM. Unmatched junction bases numbered 3, after V lost 6 bases and J lost 5 bases. The CDR3 runs to 13 residues. CDR3 region: CASRGTANEKLFF. The CDR3 DNA reads TGTGCCAGCAGGGGGACAGCAAATGAAAAACTGTTTTTT. Drawing the rest from reference TRBV28 and TRBJ1-4, the complete variable domain is DVKVTQSSRYLVKRTGEKVFLECVQDMDHENMFWYRQDPGLGLRLIYFSYDVKMKEKGDIPEGYSVSREKKERFSLILESASTNQTSMYLCASRGTANEKLFFGSGTQLSVL.

This clone was observed a single time. V is TRBV9 and J is TRBJ2-5; 9 bases agree with TRBD2. From germline, CDR1 is SGDLS and CDR2 YYNGEE. V trimming: 4 bases; J trimming: 8 bases; junction bases outside the gene matches: 9. This CDR3 spans 14 amino acids. The CDR3 coding sequence is TGTGCCAGCAGCCCCCGTGATAGCGGGAGTACCCAGTACTTC. It is translated as CASSPRDSGSTQYF.

The V call is TRBV7-3, the J call TRBJ2-7; D is possibly TRBD2 (5 bases). V was clipped by 5 bases and J by 6 bases, with 20 bases between them. Germline CDR1 and CDR2: SGHTA and FQGTGA. This CDR3 contains 15 residues. CDR3 sequence reads: CASSPNWASLGEQYF. As DNA, the CDR3 is TGTGCCAGCAGCCCGAACTGGGCTAGCCTCGGCGAGCAGTACTTC.

This chain links TRBV6-1 with TRBJ2-3; D is uncertain. The CDR3 is made up of 13 amino acids. Germline-derived CDR1 and CDR2 are MNHNS and SASEGT. The V and J ends lost 0 bases and 5 bases respectively, with 6 bases between them. The CDR3 loop reads CASSEAGEDTQYF. CDR3 in DNA: TGTGCCAGCAGTGAAGCGGGTGAAGATACGCAGTATTTT.

This clone showed up just once. In DNA, the CDR3 is TGTGCCAGCATCCCTGGGACAGGGGCCGGCGAGCAGTACTTC. Amino acids: CASIPGTGAGEQYF. The chain recombines TRBV28 with TRBJ2-7, with 10 bases that match TRBD1. The germline gives CDR1 MDHEN, CDR2 SYDVKM. This CDR3 spans 14 amino acids. The V segment lost 7 bases and the J segment 6 bases; nucleotides outside the gene matches: 9.

The chain recombines TRBV28 with TRBJ1-4, with 10 bases lining up with TRBD1. Unmatched junction bases numbered 8, after V lost 6 bases and J lost 7 bases. From germline, CDR1 is MDHEN and CDR2 SYDVKM. The CDR3 contains 15 residues. CDR3 nucleotide sequence: TGTGCCAGCAGATTGGACAGGGGGTTTCCTGAAAAACTGTTTTTT. Protein sequence: CASRLDRGFPEKLFF.

A remark on this clone: The DNA is left out, because the CDR3 cannot be placed on it with certainty; the CDR3 is given as TCRdb lists it. This chain joins TRBV9 and TRBJ1-2; TRBD1 is the table's D call and was not checked against the DNA. Per germline, CDR1 SGDLS and CDR2 YYNGEE. Counting both end residues, the CDR3 totals 14 amino acids. This CDR3 reads CASSVVGQGAERTF.

This sequence joins TRBV10-3 and TRBJ1-4, with a weak D call TRBD1 (5 bases). Between the trimmed V and J ends, which lost 6 bases and 4 bases, there was a span of 12 bases. The CDR3 has 14 amino acids. Germline CDR1 ENHRY, CDR2 SYGVKD. The CDR3 DNA sequence: TGTGCCATCAGAGGTGCCCAGGGTAATGAAAAACTGTTTTTT. This sequence encodes CAIRGAQGNEKLFF.

V is TRBV7-3 and J is TRBJ2-3; D may correspond to TRBD1 or TRBD2 (7 bases each). Trimming removed 5 bases from V and 1 base from J, with 16 bases in between. Germline CDR1 is SGHTA and CDR2 is FQGTGA. This CDR3 region has 16 residues. Written as DNA, the CDR3 is TGTGCCAGCAGCCCGAACAGGGGAGGGGGCACAGATACGCAGTATTTT. Translated: CASSPNRGGGTDTQYF.

This chain connects TRBV19 to TRBJ1-4; D possibly corresponds to TRBD1 (5 bases). Per germline, CDR1 LNHDA and CDR2 SQIVND (reference sequence). The CDR3 consists of 12 residues. V was pared by 7 bases and J by 7 bases, with 10 bases between. The CDR3 coding sequence is TGTGCCAGTACCCCGGGGGGTGAAAAACTGTTTTTT. Its protein product is CASTPGGEKLFF.

The chain is built from TRBV6-6 and TRBJ1-5; weak D call: TRBD1 (5 bases). Germline V gives CDR1 MNHNY, CDR2 SVGAGI (reference sequence). This CDR3 is 16 amino acids long. The V gene lost 4 bases and the J gene lost 1 base, with 14 bases spanning the gap. The CDR3: CASSSPGRQSNQPQHF. As DNA, the CDR3 is TGTGCCAGCAGTTCCCCGGGACGGCAAAGCAATCAGCCCCAGCATTTT.

V usage is TRBV6-6 and J usage is TRBJ1-5, with a weak D call TRBD1 (5 bases). Trimming took 4 bases from V and 5 from J, leaving 9 bases between them. From germline, CDR1 is MNHNY and CDR2 SVGAGI (reference sequence). This CDR3 is built from 13 residues. The CDR3: CASSFEGHQPQHF. The CDR3 coding sequence is TGTGCCAGCAGTTTTGAGGGGCATCAGCCCCAGCATTTT.

V is TRBV9 and J is TRBJ2-7; D uncertain. V was pared by 3 bases and J by 4 bases, with 17 bases between. The CDR3 runs 15 residues. CDR1 is SGDLS and CDR2 is YYNGEE in the germline V gene. CDR3 nucleotides: TGTGCCAGCAGCGCCCAGGCATACGTGCTATACGAGCAGTACTTC. Translation gives CASSAQAYVLYEQYF.

The chain links TRBV28 to TRBJ2-7, with 9 bases matching TRBD1. The germline V gene encodes CDR1 MDHEN and CDR2 SYDVKM. CDR3 length equals 14 residues. V shed 4 bases, J shed 4 bases, and the junction held 5 bases outside the gene matches. CDR3: CASSSGQGRYEQYF. DNA for the CDR3: TGTGCCAGCAGTTCCGGACAGGGGCGATACGAGCAGTACTTC. Filled out from reference TRBV28 and TRBJ2-7, the complete variable domain reads DVKVTQSSRYLVKRTGEKVFLECVQDMDHENMFWYRQDPGLGLRLIYFSYDVKMKEKGDIPEGYSVSREKKERFSLILESASTNQTSMYLCASSSGQGRYEQYFGPGTRLTVT.

This chain links TRBV30 with TRBJ2-3, with TRBD1 as a possible D gene (6 bases). Germline values: CDR1 GTSNPN, CDR2 SVGIG (reference sequence). The CDR3 totals 15 residues. V was shortened by 2 bases and J by 7 bases, with 19 bases between the two germline ends. DNA of the CDR3: TGTGCCTGGAGTCCCCTGGACAGAGAGAAGAATACGCAGTATTTT. The encoded protein is CAWSPLDREKNTQYF.

This clone has a single count. The CDR3 region is CASSFISAHSTDTQYF. CDR3 nucleotide sequence: TGTGCCAGCAGTTTTATCTCCGCCCATAGCACAGATACGCAGTATTTT. The chain has TRBV27 and TRBJ2-3; D unclear. Trimming took 3 bases from V and 0 from J, leaving 13 bases between them. The CDR3 is made up of 16 amino acids. CDR1 and CDR2 (germline): MNHEY, SMNVEV (reference sequence).

As regards this clone: Other DNA sequences in the same sample also yield this CDR3. The chain uses TRBV18 and TRBJ2-7; TRBD1 matches at 8 bases. Germline CDR1 KGHSH, CDR2 LQKENI. The V segment lost 3 bases and the J segment 3 bases; nucleotides outside the gene matches: 1. The CDR3 runs 13 residues. CDR3 loop: CASSPGTGYEQYF. For the CDR3, the DNA is TGTGCCAGCTCACCCGGGACAGGCTACGAGCAGTACTTC.

This chain connects TRBV4-1 to TRBJ2-3; 12 nucleotides agree with TRBD2. CDR3 length equals 16 residues. Trimming removed 2 bases from V and 2 bases from J; junction bases left unmatched: 2. The germline CDR1 and CDR2 sequences are MGHRA and YSYEKL. CDR3 loop: CASSQLAGGPTDTQYF. The CDR3 DNA reads as TGCGCCAGCAGCCAACTAGCGGGAGGGCCCACAGATACGCAGTATTTT.

J is TRBJ2-3 and V is TRBV30; TRBD1 matches at 7 bases. Germline CDR1 and CDR2: GTSNPN and SVGIG (reference sequence). This CDR3 is 14 amino acids long. Trimming removed 3 bases from V and 4 bases from J; junction bases left unmatched: 7. The DNA for the CDR3 is TGTGCCTGGAGCCGGAGACAGGGTGCAGATACGCAGTATTTT. Translation gives CAWSRRQGADTQYF.

This sequence joins TRBV28 and TRBJ1-3, with D possibly matching TRBD1 (6 bases). The CDR3 has 15 residues. The V and J ends lost 2 bases and 0 bases respectively, with 8 bases between them. Germline loops: CDR1 MDHEN, CDR2 SYDVKM. The CDR3: CASSLQGSSGNTIYF. CDR3 coding DNA: TGTGCCAGCAGTTTACAGGGGAGCTCTGGAAACACCATATATTTT.

Regarding this clone: Within the sample, other DNA sequences also encode this same CDR3. J is TRBJ1-1 and V is TRBV11-2, with D perhaps TRBD1 (5 bases). This CDR3 contains 15 residues. Germline V gene lookup returns CDR1 SGHAT and CDR2 FQNNGV. V shed 0 bases and J shed 0 bases, with 8 bases lying between them. CDR3 DNA sequence: TGTGCCAGCAGCTTAGAAGGGACTGTGAACACTGAAGCTTTCTTT. This translates into CASSLEGTVNTEAFF.